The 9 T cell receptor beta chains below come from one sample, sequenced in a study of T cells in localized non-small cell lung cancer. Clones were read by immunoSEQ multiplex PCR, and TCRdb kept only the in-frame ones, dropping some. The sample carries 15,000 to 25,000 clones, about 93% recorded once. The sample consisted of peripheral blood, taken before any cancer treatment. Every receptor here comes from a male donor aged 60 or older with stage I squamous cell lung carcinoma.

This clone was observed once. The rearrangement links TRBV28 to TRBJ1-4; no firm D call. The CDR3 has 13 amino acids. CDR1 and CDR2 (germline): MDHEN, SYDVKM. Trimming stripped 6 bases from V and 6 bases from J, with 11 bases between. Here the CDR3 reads CASSLGQDEKLFF. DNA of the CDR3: TGTGCCAGCAGCCTCGGGCAGGATGAAAAACTGTTTTTT.

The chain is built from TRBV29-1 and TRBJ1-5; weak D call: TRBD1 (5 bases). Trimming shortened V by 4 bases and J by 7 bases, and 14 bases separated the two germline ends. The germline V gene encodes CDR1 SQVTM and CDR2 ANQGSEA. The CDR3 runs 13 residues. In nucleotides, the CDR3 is TGCAGCGTTGGAGGCGGGGGAAACCAGCCCCAGCATTTT. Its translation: CSVGGGGNQPQHF. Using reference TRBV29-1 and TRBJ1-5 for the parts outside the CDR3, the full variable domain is SAVISQKPSRDICQRGTSLTIQCQVDSQVTMMFWYRQQPGQSLTLIATANQGSEATYESGFVIDKFPISRPNLTFSTLTVSNMSPEDSSIYLCSVGGGGNQPQHFGDGTRLSIL.

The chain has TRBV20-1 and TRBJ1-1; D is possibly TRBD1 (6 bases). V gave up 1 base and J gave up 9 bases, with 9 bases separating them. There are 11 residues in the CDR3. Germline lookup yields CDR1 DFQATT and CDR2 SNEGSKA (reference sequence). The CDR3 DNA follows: TGCAGTGCTAGAGGCGGGGGGCAAGCTTTCTTT. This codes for CSARGGGQAFF.

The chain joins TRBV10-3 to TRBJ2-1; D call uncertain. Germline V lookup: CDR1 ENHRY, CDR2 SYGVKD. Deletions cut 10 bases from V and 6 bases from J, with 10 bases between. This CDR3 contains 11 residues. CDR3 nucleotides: TGTGCCAGCCGATGGGCCAATGAGCAGTTCTTC. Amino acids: CASRWANEQFF.

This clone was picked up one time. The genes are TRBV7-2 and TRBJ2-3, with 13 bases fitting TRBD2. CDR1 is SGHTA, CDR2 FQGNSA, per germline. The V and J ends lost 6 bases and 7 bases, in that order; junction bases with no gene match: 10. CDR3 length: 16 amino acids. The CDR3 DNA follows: TGTGCCAGCAGTTTCGCGGGACTAGCGGGATCATATACGCAGTATTTT. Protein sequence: CASSFAGLAGSYTQYF. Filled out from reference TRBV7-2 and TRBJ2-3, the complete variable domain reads GAGVSQSPSNKVTEKGKDVELRCDPISGHTALYWYRQSLGQGLEFLIYFQGNSAPDKSGLPSDRFSAERTGGSVSTLTIQRTQQEDSAVYLCASSFAGLAGSYTQYFGPGTRLTVL.

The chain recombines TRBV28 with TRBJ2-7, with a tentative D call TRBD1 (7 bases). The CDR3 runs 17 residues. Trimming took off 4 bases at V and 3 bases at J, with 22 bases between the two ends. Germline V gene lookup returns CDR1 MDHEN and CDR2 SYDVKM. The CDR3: CASSSRGLPGQLYEQYF. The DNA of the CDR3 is TGTGCCAGCAGTTCGCGCGGACTACCGGGACAGCTCTACGAGCAGTACTTC.

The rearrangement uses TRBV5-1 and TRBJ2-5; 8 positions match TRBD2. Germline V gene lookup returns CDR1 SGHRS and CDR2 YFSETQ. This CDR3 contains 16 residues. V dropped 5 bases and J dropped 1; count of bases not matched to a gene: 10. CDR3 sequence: CASSSGGGGAQETQYF. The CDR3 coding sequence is TGCGCCAGCAGTTCCGGGGGGGGCGGGGCCCAAGAGACCCAGTACTTC.

CDR3 in DNA: TGTGCCAGTAGTATTCAGTTAAATCAGCCCCAGCATTTT. Protein product: CASSIQLNQPQHF. The chain carries TRBV19 and TRBJ1-5; D is uncertain. The V and J ends lost 3 bases and 4 bases respectively, with 7 bases between them. Germline V CDR1 and CDR2: LNHDA, SQIVND (reference sequence). The CDR3 totals 13 residues.

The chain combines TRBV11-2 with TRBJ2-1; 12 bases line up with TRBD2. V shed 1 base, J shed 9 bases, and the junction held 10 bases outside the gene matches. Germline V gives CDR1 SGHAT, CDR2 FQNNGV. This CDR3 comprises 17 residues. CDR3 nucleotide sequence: TGTGCCAGCAGCTTAGTTGTCCGACTAGCGGGAGTGGTTGAGCAGTTCTTC. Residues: CASSLVVRLAGVVEQFF.